This T cell receptor (beta chain) was identified in a study of human T cells and chemical hapten exposure. The study, taken as a whole, reports: Those TCRs sitting above 1 in 1000 frequency stayed the same with DPC sensitization.

MiXCR, run by TCRdb on the RACE reads, gives a single entry per CDR3 protein. The repertoire holds under 200,000 distinct CDR3 sequences, with roughly 30% as singletons. A remark on this clonotype: Its matching antigen is unknown.

As to time point: pre-sensitization, week 0. Treatment: therapeutic diphenylcyclopropenone sensitization with weekly scalp DPC. This CDR3 spans 16 amino acids. Germline values: CDR1 SGHAT, CDR2 FQNNGV. With V trimmed by 6 bases and J by 0 bases, 7 bases remained unmatched. This rearrangement joins TRBV11-2 to TRBJ1-3, with 8 bases that match TRBD1. Sequencing was performed on whole blood, taken in connection with sensitization to the hapten diphenylcyclopropenone (DPC). The sequence was obtained from a woman in her 30s with alopecia areata. Some clones in this sample may be carry-over from other donors' samples. The CDR3 DNA reads as TGTGCCAGCAGTTTGACAGGGGCCATCTCTGGAAACACCATATATTTT. Translation gives CASSLTGAISGNTIYF.